Each of the 13 T cell receptor beta chains below was sequenced from the same sample in a study of T-cell reconstitution after alpha-beta-depleted transplantation in children. Unique molecular identifiers were built into the TCRbeta library. Using its own MiXCR run on the PCR reads, TCRdb lists one record per CDR3 protein. The data hold approximately 190,000 distinct CDR3 sequences, with 7% to 9% observed a single time. Sequenced material: PBMCs, mostly from graft donor cells, taken 360 days after TCRalphabeta/CD19-depleted stem cell transplant. The receptors were sampled from a male patient aged 2 to 10 who had a stem cell transplant for acute myeloid leukemia, so the T cells may come from the graft donor.

CDR3 sequence (DNA): TGTGCCAGCAGCTCGGGGGGTGAAGCTTTCTTT. Translating it yields CASSSGGEAFF. This chain connects TRBV7-8 to TRBJ1-1, with a weak D call TRBD1 (5 bases). V was clipped by 4 bases and J by 7 bases, with 7 bases between them. Germline V gene sequence: CDR1 SGHVS, CDR2 FQNEAQ. This CDR3 is 11 amino acids long.

The rearrangement uses TRBV25-1 and TRBJ1-3; TRBD1 agrees at 9 bases. Germline V gives CDR1 MGHDK, CDR2 SYGVNS. The CDR3 sequence is 15 residues long. V trimming: 4 bases; J trimming: 8 bases; junction bases outside the gene matches: 9. The CDR3 DNA reads TGTGCCAGCAGTGGGATGGGACAGGGTGAGGACACCATATATTTT. Translating it yields CASSGMGQGEDTIYF.

This rearrangement joins TRBV5-6 to TRBJ2-3, with 11 bases matching TRBD1. V trimming: 4 bases; J trimming: 4 bases; junction bases outside the gene matches: 8. CDR3 size: 16 residues. Germline CDR1 and CDR2: SGHDT and YYEEEE. The DNA of the CDR3 is TGTGCCAGCAGCCTACAAGGGACAGGGGGGCCAGATACGCAGTATTTT. This codes for CASSLQGTGGPDTQYF.

This clonotype was observed many times. This rearrangement joins TRBV4-1 to TRBJ2-3; 13 bases align to TRBD2. Germline loops: CDR1 MGHRA, CDR2 YSYEKL. The CDR3 consists of 17 residues. Unmatched junction bases numbered 7, after V lost 4 bases and J lost 3 bases. CDR3 sequence reads: CASSRRTSGSITDTQYF. CDR3 coding DNA: TGCGCCAGCAGCCGACGGACTAGCGGGAGTATAACAGATACGCAGTATTTT.

CDR3: CSATTPQRNEQFF. In DNA form, the CDR3 reads TGCAGTGCAACCACCCCCCAGCGGAATGAGCAGTTCTTC. V usage is TRBV20-1 and J usage is TRBJ2-1, with D possibly being TRBD2 (5 bases). This CDR3 has 13 residues. Germline V CDR1 and CDR2: DFQATT, SNEGSKA (reference sequence). V was trimmed by 6 bases and J by 7 bases, leaving 16 bases between them.

This clonotype was counted between two and nine times. The chain recombines TRBV12-3 or TRBV12-4 with TRBJ2-5, with D possibly being TRBD1 or TRBD2 (5 bases each). V shed 6 bases and J shed 7 bases, with 18 bases lying between them. This CDR3 contains 14 residues. The DNA for the CDR3 is TGTGCCAGCAGCGAGGGGACCGCGGTACTGACCCAGTACTTC. Translation: CASSEGTAVLTQYF.

The chain employs TRBV10-3 and TRBJ1-1; maybe TRBD1 (5 bases). The CDR3 consists of 12 residues. With 1 base removed from V and 10 bases from J, the gap between germline ends came to 10 bases. Germline CDR1 reads ENHRY; CDR2 reads SYGVKD. CDR3 residues: CAISEFQGSAFF. The CDR3 DNA reads as TGTGCCATCAGTGAGTTCCAGGGATCAGCTTTCTTT.

The J gene is TRBJ2-1, the V gene TRBV19; no clear D gene. This CDR3 has 13 residues. Germline CDR1 LNHDA, CDR2 SQIVND (reference sequence). V was shortened by 7 bases and J by 5 bases, with 12 bases between the two germline ends. The CDR3 bases are TGTGCCAGTAAATTTACAAATAACAATGAGCAGTTCTTC. Translation: CASKFTNNNEQFF.

The rearrangement joins TRBV29-1 to TRBJ2-7; 9 bases map to TRBD2. V gave up 3 bases and J gave up 1 base; unmatched junction bases: 1. This CDR3 has 13 amino acids. Germline CDR1 reads SQVTM; CDR2 reads ANQGSEA. CDR3 bases: TGCAGCGTTGACCTAGCGGGATCCTACGAGCAGTACTTC. Protein product: CSVDLAGSYEQYF.

At least ten counts were recorded for this clonotype. V is TRBV20-1 and J is TRBJ1-1, with TRBD1 matching over 8 bases. Germline V gene sequence: CDR1 DFQATT, CDR2 SNEGSKA (reference sequence). V shed 2 bases and J 7 bases; nucleotides not matched to a gene: 6. This CDR3 region has 13 residues. CDR3 region: CSARRQGSGEAFF. CDR3 bases: TGCAGTGCTAGACGACAGGGGTCGGGTGAAGCTTTCTTT.

The CDR3 DNA reads TGTGCCAGCAGTCCCAGACAGGAACCTAGTGAAGCTTTCTTT. Its protein product is CASSPRQEPSEAFF. The chain links TRBV12-3 or TRBV12-4 to TRBJ1-1; possible D gene TRBD1, 6 bases. The CDR3 totals 14 residues. V was pared by 5 bases and J by 7 bases, with 17 bases between.

The J gene is TRBJ2-7, the V gene TRBV12-3 or TRBV12-4; possible D gene TRBD1, 5 bases. V gave up 2 bases and J gave up 2 bases, with 10 bases separating them. The CDR3 is 14 amino acids. The CDR3 reads CASSLRQGTYEQYF. The DNA of the CDR3 is TGTGCCAGCAGTTTAAGGCAGGGTACCTACGAGCAGTACTTC.

This clonotype appeared many times. J is TRBJ2-1 and V is TRBV7-8, with no clear D. The CDR3 extends over 15 amino acids. Germline V CDR1 and CDR2: SGHVS, FQNEAQ. Trimming cost V 3 bases and J 0 bases, with 9 bases left between them. The CDR3 reads CASSFKPGSYNEQFF. CDR3 in DNA: TGTGCCAGCAGCTTCAAGCCCGGCTCCTACAATGAGCAGTTCTTC. The full variable domain, with the rest looked up from reference TRBV7-8 and TRBJ2-1, is GAGVSQSPRYKVAKRGQDVALRCDPISGHVSLFWYQQALGQGPEFLTYFQNEAQLDKSGLPSDRFFAERPEGSVSTLKIQRTQQEDSAVYLCASSFKPGSYNEQFFGPGTRLTVL.